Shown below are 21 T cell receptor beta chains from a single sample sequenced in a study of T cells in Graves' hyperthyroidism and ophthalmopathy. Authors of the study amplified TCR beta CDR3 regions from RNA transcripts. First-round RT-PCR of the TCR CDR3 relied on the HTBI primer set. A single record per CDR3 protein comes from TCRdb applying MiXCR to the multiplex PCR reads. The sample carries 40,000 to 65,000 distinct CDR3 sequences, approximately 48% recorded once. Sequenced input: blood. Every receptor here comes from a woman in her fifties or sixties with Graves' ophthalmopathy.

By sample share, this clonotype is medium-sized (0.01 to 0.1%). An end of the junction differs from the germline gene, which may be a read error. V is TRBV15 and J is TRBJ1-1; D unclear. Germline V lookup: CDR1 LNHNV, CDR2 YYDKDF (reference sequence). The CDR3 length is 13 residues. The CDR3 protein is CATSRDSWDIEDF. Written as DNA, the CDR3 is TGTGCCACCAGCAGAGATTCGTGGGATATTGAGGACTTT.

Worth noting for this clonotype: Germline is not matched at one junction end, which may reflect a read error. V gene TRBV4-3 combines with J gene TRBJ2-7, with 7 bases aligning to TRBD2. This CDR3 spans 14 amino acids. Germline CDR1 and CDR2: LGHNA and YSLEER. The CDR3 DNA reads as TGCGCCAGCAGCCAAGATCAGGGAGGGGACGAGCACTACTTC. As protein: CASSQDQGGDEHYF.

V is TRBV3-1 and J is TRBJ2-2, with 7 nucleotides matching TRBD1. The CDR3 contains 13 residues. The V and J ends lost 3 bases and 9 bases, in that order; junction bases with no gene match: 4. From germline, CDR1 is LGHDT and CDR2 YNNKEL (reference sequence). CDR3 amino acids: CASSQGQPRELFF. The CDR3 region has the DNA TGTGCCAGCAGCCAGGGACAGCCCCGGGAGCTGTTTTTT.

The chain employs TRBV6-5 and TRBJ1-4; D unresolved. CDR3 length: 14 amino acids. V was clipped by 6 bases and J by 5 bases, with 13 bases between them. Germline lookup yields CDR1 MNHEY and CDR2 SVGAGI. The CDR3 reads CASRGWQDNEKLFF. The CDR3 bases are TGTGCCAGCAGAGGGTGGCAGGACAATGAAAAACTGTTTTTT.

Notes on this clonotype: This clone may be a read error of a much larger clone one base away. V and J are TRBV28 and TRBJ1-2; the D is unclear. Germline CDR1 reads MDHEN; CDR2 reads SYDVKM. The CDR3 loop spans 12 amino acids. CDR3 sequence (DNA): TGTGCCGGCAGTTCCTCGAGGTATGGCTACACCTTC. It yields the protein CAGSSSRYGYTF.

The CDR3 spells CASSRFRGYQETQYF. The CDR3 region has the DNA TGTGCCAGCAGCCGGTTCAGGGGGTACCAAGAGACCCAGTACTTC. This chain joins TRBV5-6 and TRBJ2-5; the match to TRBD1 covers 7 bases. J gave up 0 bases and V 4 bases, and 6 bases lay outside the gene matches. This CDR3 region has 15 residues. Germline V lookup: CDR1 SGHDT, CDR2 YYEEEE.

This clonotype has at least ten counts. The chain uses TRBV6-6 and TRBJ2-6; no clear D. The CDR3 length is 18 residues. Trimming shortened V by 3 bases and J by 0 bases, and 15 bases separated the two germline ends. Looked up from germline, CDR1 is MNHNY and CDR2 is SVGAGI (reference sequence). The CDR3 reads CASSYRTDALSGANVLTF. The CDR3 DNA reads TGTGCCAGCAGTTATAGAACGGACGCCCTCTCTGGGGCCAACGTCCTGACTTTC.

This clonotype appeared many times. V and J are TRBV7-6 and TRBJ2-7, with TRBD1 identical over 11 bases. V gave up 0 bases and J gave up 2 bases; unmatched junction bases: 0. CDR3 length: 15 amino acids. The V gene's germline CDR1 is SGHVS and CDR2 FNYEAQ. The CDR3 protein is CASSLAGQGAYEQYF. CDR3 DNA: TGTGCCAGCAGCTTAGCGGGACAGGGGGCCTACGAGCAGTACTTC.

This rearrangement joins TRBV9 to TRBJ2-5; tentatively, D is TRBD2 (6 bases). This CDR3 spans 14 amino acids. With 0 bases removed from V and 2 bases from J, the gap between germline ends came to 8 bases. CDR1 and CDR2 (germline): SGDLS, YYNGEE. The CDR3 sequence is CASSVGGGQETQYF. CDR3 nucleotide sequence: TGTGCCAGCAGCGTAGGTGGGGGGCAAGAGACCCAGTACTTC.

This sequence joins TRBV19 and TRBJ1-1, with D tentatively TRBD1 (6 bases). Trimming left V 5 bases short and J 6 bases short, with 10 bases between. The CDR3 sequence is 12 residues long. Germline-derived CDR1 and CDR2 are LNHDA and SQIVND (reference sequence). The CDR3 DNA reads TGTGCCAGTAGTGCACAGGGTCCTGAAGCTTTCTTT. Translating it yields CASSAQGPEAFF.

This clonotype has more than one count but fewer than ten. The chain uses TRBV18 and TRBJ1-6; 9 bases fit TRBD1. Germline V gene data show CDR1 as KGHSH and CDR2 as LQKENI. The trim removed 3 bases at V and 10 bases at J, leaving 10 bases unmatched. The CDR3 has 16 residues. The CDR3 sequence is CASSPGDRVMGSPLHF. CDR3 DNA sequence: TGTGCCAGCTCACCTGGGGACAGGGTGATGGGCTCACCCCTCCACTTT.

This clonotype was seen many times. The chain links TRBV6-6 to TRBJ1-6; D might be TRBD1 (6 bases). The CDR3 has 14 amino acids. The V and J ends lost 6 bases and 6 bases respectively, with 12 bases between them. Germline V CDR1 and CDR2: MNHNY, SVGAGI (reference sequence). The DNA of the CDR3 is TGTGCCAGCAGGGTTACAGGGATTAATTCACCCCTCCACTTT. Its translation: CASRVTGINSPLHF.

In nucleotides, the CDR3 is TGCAGTGCTAGAGATGGCAGCGGGGGAAGCACAGATACGCAGTATTTT. Amino acids: CSARDGSGGSTDTQYF. The chain couples TRBV20-1 to TRBJ2-3; 8 bases line up with TRBD2. V was pared by 0 bases and J by 0 bases, with 5 bases of the junction left unmatched. Germline V lookup: CDR1 DFQATT, CDR2 SNEGSKA (reference sequence). CDR3 length equals 16 residues.

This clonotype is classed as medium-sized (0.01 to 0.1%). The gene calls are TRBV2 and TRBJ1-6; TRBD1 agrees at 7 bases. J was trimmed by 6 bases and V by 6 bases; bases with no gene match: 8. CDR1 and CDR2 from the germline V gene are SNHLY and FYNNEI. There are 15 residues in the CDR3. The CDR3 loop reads CASSYARDSNSPLHF. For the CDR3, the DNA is TGTGCCAGCAGCTACGCCAGGGACAGTAATTCACCCCTCCACTTT.

The CDR3 loop reads CASSTRQGELFF. In DNA, the CDR3 is TGTGCCAGCAGCACCCGACAGGGGGAGCTGTTTTTT. This chain links TRBV9 with TRBJ2-2; D is perhaps TRBD1 (5 bases). The germline V gene has CDR1 SGDLS and CDR2 YYNGEE. The CDR3 loop spans 12 amino acids. The V end was cut by 4 bases, the J end by 8 bases, with 9 bases between.

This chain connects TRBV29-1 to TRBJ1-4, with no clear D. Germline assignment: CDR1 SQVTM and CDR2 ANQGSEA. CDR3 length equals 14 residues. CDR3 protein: CCDAGSSTNEKLFF. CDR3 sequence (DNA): TGCTGCGATGCGGGCAGTTCAACTAATGAAAAACTGTTTTTT.

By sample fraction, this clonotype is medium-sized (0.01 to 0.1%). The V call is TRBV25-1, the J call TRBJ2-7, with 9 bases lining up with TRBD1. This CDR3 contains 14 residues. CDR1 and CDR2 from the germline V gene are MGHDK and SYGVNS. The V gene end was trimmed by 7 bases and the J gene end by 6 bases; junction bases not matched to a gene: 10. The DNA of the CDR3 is TGTGCCAGCACCTCCGGGACAGGGTTGAGCGAGCAGTACTTC. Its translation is CASTSGTGLSEQYF.

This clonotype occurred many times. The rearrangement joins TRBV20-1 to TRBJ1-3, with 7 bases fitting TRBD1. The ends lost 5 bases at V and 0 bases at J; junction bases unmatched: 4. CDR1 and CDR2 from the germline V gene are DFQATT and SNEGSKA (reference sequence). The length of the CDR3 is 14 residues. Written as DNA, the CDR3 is TGCAGTGCTCAGGACAGGAACTCTGGAAACACCATATATTTT. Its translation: CSAQDRNSGNTIYF.

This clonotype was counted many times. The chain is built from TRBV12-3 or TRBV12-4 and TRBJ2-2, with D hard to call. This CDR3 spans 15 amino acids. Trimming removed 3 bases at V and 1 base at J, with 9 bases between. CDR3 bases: TGTGCCAGCAGTTTTGCCGGACGGAACACCGGGGAGCTGTTTTTT. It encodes CASSFAGRNTGELFF.

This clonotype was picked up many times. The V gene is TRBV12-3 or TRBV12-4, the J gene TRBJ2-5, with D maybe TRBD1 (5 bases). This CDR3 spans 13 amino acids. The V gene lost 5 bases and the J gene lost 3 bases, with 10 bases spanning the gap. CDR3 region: CASSRDRKETQYF. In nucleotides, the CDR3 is TGTGCCAGCAGTCGCGACAGAAAAGAGACCCAGTACTTC.

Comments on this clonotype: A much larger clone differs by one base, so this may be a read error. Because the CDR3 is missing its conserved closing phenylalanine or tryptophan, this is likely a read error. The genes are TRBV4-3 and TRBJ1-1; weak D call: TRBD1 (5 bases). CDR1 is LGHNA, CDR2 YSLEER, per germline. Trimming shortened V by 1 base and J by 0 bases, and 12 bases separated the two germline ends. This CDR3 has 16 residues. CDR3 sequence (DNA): TGCGCCAGCAGCCAAGTGTGGGGGGGATTGAACACTGAAGCTTTCGTT. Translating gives CASSQVWGGLNTEAFV.